This T cell receptor (beta chain) was recorded in a study of blood T cell repertoires in COVID-19. Looking at the study overall: There were acute and convalescent COVID-19 samples, and they came from the United States, Italy and Spain.

TCRdb's copy holds only in-frame clones and misses some; the assay was immunoSEQ multiplex PCR. The sample shows about 170,000 clones, roughly 80% of them seen only once. This clone was seen more than once but under ten times. The receptor was isolated from a woman aged 80 or over with acute or convalescent COVID-19. The sequenced sample was peripheral blood.

CDR3 bases: TGTGCCAGCTCACCAGTTCAGGTGGACAGGGGATCTGGAAACACCATATATTTT. It encodes CASSPVQVDRGSGNTIYF. The chain is built from TRBV18 and TRBJ1-3, with 9 bases matching TRBD1. The CDR3 totals 18 residues. CDR1 KGHSH and CDR2 LQKENI come from the germline V gene. V shed 2 bases and J 1 base; nucleotides not matched to a gene: 9.